The clone carrying this TCR beta chain was observed at least ten times. Antigen: not known. This sample was taken from a study of T cells in Graves' hyperthyroidism and ophthalmopathy. Study-wide results and caveats: A 13 V-J model separated ophthalmopathy from stable hyperthyroidism.

RNA transcripts gave rise to amplified TCR beta CDR3 regions. HTBI primers were employed in a first-round RT-PCR of the TCR CDR3. TCRdb processed the multiplex PCR reads anew with MiXCR; each CDR3 protein has one entry. The sample has roughly 380,000 distinct CDR3 sequences; around 15% are singletons. Orbital computed tomography and thyroid ultrasound, together with serum TRAb and thyroxine and clinical symptoms, were used for diagnoses. In germline, CDR1 is MDHEN, CDR2 SYDVKM. V lost 6 bases and J lost 6, with 6 bases in between. The CDR3 contains 11 residues. The TCR comes from a woman aged 18-29 years with Graves' hyperthyroidism. The sequencing sample was made of blood. This rearrangement joins TRBV28 to TRBJ1-5; D unresolved. CDR3 coding DNA: TGTGCCAGCAGCACTACTCAGCCCCAGCATTTT. Protein product: CASSTTQPQHF.